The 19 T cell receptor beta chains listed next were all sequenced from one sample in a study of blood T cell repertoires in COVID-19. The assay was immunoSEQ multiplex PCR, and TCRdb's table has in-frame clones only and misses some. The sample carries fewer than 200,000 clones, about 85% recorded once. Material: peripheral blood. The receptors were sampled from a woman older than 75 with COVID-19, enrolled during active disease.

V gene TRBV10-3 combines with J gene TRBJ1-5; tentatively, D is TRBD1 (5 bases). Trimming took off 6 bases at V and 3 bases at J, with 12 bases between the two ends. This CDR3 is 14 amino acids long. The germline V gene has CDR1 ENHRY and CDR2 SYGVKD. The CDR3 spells CAISPTGNNQPQHF. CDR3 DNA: TGTGCCATCAGCCCTACAGGAAACAATCAGCCCCAGCATTTT.

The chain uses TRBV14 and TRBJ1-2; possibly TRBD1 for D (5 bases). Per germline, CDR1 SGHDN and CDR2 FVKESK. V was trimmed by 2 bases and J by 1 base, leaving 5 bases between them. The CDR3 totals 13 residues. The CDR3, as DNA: TGTGCCAGCAGCCAACAGGGTAACTATGGCTACACCTTC. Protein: CASSQQGNYGYTF.

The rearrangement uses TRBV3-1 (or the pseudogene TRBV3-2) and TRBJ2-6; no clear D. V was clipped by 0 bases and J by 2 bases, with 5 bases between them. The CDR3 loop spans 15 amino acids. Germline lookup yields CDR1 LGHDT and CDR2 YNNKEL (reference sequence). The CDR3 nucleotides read TGTGCCAGCAGCCAAGATCTAGCTGGGGCCAACGTCCTGACTTTC. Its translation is CASSQDLAGANVLTF.

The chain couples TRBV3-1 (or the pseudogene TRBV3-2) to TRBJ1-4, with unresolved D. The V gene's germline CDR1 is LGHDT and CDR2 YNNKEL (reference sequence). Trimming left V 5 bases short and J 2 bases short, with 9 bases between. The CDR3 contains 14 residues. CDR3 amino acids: CASSARGTNEKLFF. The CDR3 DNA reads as TGTGCCAGCAGCGCCAGAGGGACTAATGAAAAACTGTTTTTT.

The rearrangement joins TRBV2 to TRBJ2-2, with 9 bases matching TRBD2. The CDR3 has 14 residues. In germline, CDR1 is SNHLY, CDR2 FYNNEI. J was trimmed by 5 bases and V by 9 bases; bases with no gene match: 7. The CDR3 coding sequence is TGTGCCAGTGCCAGGAGCGGGGGGACCGGGGAGCTGTTTTTT. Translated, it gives CASARSGGTGELFF.

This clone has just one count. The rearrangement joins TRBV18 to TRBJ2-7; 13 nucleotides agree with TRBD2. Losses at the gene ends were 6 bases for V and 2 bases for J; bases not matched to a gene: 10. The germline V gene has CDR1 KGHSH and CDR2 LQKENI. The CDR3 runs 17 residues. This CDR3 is CASSLMGTSGTAYEQYF. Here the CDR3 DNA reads TGTGCCAGCTCGCTTATGGGGACTAGCGGGACCGCCTACGAGCAGTACTTC.

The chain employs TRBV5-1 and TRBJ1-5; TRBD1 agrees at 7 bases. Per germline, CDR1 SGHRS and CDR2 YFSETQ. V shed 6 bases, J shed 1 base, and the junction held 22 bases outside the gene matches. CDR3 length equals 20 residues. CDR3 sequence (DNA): TGCGCCAGCACCCTTATCGAATCCCCACACACAGGGGCCAGCAATCAGCCCCAGCATTTT. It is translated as CASTLIESPHTGASNQPQHF. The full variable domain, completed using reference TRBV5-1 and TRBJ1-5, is KAGVTQTPRYLIKTRGQQVTLSCSPISGHRSVSWYQQTPGQGLQFLFEYFSETQRNKGNFPGRFSGRQFSNSRSEMNVSTLELGDSALYLCASTLIESPHTGASNQPQHFGDGTRLSIL.

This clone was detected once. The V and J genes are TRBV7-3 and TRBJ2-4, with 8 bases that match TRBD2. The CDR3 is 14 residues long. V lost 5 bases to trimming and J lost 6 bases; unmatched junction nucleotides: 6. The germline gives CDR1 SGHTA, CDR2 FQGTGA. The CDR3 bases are TGTGCCAGCAGCCCGGGACTAGGGAGAAACATTCAGTACTTC. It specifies CASSPGLGRNIQYF.

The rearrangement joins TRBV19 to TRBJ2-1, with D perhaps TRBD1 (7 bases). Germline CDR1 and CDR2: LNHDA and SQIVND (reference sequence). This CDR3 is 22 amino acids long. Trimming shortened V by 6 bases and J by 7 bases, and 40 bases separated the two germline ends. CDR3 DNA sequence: TGTGCCAGTAGCCTCGACAGGGTTTACTCAAGGAAAATGAGGGAGGTGAGGAATGAGCAGTTCTTC. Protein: CASSLDRVYSRKMREVRNEQFF.

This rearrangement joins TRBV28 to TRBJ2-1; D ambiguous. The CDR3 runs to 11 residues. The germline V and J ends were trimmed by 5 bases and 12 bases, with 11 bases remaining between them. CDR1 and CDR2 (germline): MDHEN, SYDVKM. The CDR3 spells CASSPLRVQFF. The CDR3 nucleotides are TGTGCCAGCAGTCCCCTTCGTGTGCAGTTCTTC.

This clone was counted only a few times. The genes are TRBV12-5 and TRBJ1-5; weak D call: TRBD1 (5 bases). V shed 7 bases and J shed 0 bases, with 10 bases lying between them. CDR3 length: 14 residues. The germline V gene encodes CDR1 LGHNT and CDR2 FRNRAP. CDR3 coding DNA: TGTGCTAGTGCCCTGGGGGGTAGCAATCAGCCCCAGCATTTT. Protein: CASALGGSNQPQHF. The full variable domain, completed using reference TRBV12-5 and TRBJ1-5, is DARVTQTPRHKVTEMGQEVTMRCQPILGHNTVFWYRQTMMQGLELLAYFRNRAPLDDSGMPKDRFSAEMPDATLATLKIQPSEPRDSAVYFCASALGGSNQPQHFGDGTRLSIL.

The chain's CDR3 is CASSLVQLSYNEQFF. The DNA for the CDR3 is TGTGCCAGCAGCTTGGTACAGCTCTCCTACAATGAGCAGTTCTTC. J is TRBJ2-1 and V is TRBV5-4; D ambiguous. CDR1 and CDR2 (germline): SGHNT, YYREEE (reference sequence). V lost 0 bases and J 0 bases, leaving 7 bases between the germline ends. The CDR3 contains 15 residues.

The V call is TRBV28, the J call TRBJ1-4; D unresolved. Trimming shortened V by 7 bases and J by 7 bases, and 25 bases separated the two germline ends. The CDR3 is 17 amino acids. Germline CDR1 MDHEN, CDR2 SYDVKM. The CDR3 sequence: CASNQAQRGRFGEKLFF. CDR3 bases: TGTGCCAGCAACCAAGCCCAACGAGGGAGGTTCGGTGAAAAACTGTTTTTT.

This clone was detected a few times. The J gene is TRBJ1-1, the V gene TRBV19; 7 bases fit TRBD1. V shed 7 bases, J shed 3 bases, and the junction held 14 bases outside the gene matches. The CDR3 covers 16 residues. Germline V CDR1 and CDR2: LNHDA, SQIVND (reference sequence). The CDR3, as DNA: TGTGCCAGTATGGAACCCCGGTGGCAGGGGGACACTGAAGCTTTCTTT. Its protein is CASMEPRWQGDTEAFF.

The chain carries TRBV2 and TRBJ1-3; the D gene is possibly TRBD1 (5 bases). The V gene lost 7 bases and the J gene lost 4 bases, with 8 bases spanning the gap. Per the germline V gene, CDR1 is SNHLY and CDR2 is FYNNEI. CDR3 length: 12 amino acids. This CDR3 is CASKGSGNTIYF. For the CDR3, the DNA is TGTGCCAGCAAGGGGTCGGGAAACACCATATATTTT.

The CDR3 here is CASLPERDRRHEKLFF. The CDR3 bases are TGTGCCAGCCTACCGGAAAGGGACAGAAGACATGAAAAACTGTTTTTT. The chain is built from TRBV27 and TRBJ1-4, with 7 bases matching TRBD1. The length of the CDR3 is 16 residues. Unmatched junction bases numbered 15, after V lost 8 bases and J lost 6 bases. The germline V gene encodes CDR1 MNHEY and CDR2 SMNVEV (reference sequence). Drawing the rest from reference TRBV27 and TRBJ1-4, the complete variable domain is EAQVTQNPRYLITVTGKKLTVTCSQNMNHEYMSWYRQDPGLGLRQIYYSMNVEVTDKGDVPEGYKVSRKEKRNFPLILESPSPNQTSLYFCASLPERDRRHEKLFFGSGTQLSVL.

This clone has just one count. Here the CDR3 reads CASLTRPKGTGAYEQYF. The CDR3 coding sequence is TGTGCCTCTTTAACACGGCCGAAGGGGACAGGGGCATACGAGCAGTACTTC. The J gene is TRBJ2-7, the V gene TRBV2, with TRBD1 matching 10 bases. This CDR3 is built from 17 residues. With V trimmed by 11 bases and J by 4 bases, 20 bases remained unmatched. CDR1 is SNHLY, CDR2 FYNNEI, per germline. Full variable domain (rest looked up from reference TRBV2 and TRBJ2-7): EPEVTQTPSHQVTQMGQEVILRCVPISNHLYFYWYRQILGQKVEFLVSFYNNEISEKSEIFDDQFSVERPDGSNFTLKIRSTKLEDSAMYFCASLTRPKGTGAYEQYFGPGTRLTVT.

DNA for the CDR3: TGTGCCATCAGTGAGTCGGGGACAGTTAGCAATCAGCCCCAGCATTTT. Translation: CAISESGTVSNQPQHF. The chain employs TRBV10-3 and TRBJ1-5, with TRBD1 matching 7 bases. This CDR3 is 16 amino acids long. Losses at the gene ends were 0 bases for V and 0 bases for J; bases not matched to a gene: 2. The germline CDR1 and CDR2 sequences are ENHRY and SYGVKD.

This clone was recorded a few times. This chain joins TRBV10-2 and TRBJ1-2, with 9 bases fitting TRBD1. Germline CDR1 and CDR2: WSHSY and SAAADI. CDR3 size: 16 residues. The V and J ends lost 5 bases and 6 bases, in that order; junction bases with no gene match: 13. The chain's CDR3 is CASSYRGLPPRDGYTF. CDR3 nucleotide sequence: TGCGCCAGCAGTTACAGGGGGCTACCACCCAGAGATGGCTACACCTTC.